Following are 23 T cell receptor beta chains from one sample sequenced in a study of early T cells in non-severe SARS-CoV-2 infection. MiXCR was run by TCRdb on the 5' RACE reads, yielding one entry per CDR3 protein. The repertoire includes about 69,000 distinct CDR3 sequences, about 4.6% of them detected once, and roughly 3.6% sits in the top ten. The starting material was whole blood, obtained at baseline. Source of these receptors: an adult who was a healthcare worker with PCR-confirmed SARS-CoV-2 infection or an uninfected control (not recorded which). The donor label of this sample is uncertain.

This clonotype has at least ten counts. The rearrangement joins TRBV7-6 to TRBJ2-2; a possible D gene is TRBD2 (5 bases). This CDR3 has 16 residues. V was clipped by 3 bases and J by 4 bases, with 15 bases between them. Germline V gene sequence: CDR1 SGHVS, CDR2 FNYEAQ. The CDR3 coding sequence is TGTGCCAGCAGCTTGTACCTAGCTTTTCGCACCGGGGAGCTGTTTTTT. The encoded protein is CASSLYLAFRTGELFF.

This clonotype turned up a few times. The chain links TRBV12-3 or TRBV12-4 to TRBJ2-3, with D possibly being TRBD1 or TRBD2 (7 bases each). The CDR3 extends over 16 amino acids. V shed 5 bases and J shed 7 bases, with 22 bases lying between them. CDR3 protein: CASSRQGTGGRYTQYF. CDR3 DNA sequence: TGTGCCAGCAGTCGACAGGGAACGGGGGGCCGATATACGCAGTATTTT.

This clonotype was seen at least ten times. V and J are TRBV18 and TRBJ2-2; D possibly corresponds to TRBD1 (6 bases). Trimming pared 4 bases from V and 4 bases from J, leaving 13 bases between. This CDR3 is 15 amino acids long. Per the germline V gene, CDR1 is KGHSH and CDR2 is LQKENI. The CDR3 sequence: CASSLDRTGTGELFF. The CDR3 DNA sequence: TGTGCCAGCTCACTAGACAGGACCGGCACCGGGGAGCTGTTTTTT.

The sample holds many counts of this clonotype. J is TRBJ2-3 and V is TRBV11-2; D is unresolved. CDR3 size: 14 residues. Germline CDR1 and CDR2: SGHAT and FQNNGV. The V end lost 0 bases, the J end lost 4 bases, and 8 bases lay between the germline ends. The CDR3 nucleotides are TGTGCCAGCAGCTTAGATACAGCCTCAGATACGCAGTATTTT. Its protein product is CASSLDTASDTQYF.

Many counts were recorded for this clonotype. The V call is TRBV10-1, the J call TRBJ2-3; TRBD2 matches at 14 bases. CDR3 length: 19 amino acids. CDR1 WNHNN and CDR2 SYGVQD come from the germline V gene (reference sequence). The V and J ends lost 8 bases and 0 bases, in that order; junction bases with no gene match: 13. The CDR3 sequence is CASPVRLAGGAESTDTQYF. CDR3 in DNA: TGCGCCAGCCCTGTGAGACTAGCGGGGGGGGCCGAAAGCACAGATACGCAGTATTTT.

There are many counts of this clonotype. V usage is TRBV7-8 and J usage is TRBJ1-5; D remains unclear. CDR1 SGHVS and CDR2 FQNEAQ come from the germline V gene. With 4 bases removed from V and 0 bases from J, the gap between germline ends came to 16 bases. CDR3 length: 17 amino acids. The CDR3 is CASSSTTLYNSNQPQHF. CDR3 nucleotides: TGTGCCAGCAGCTCTACCACCCTCTATAATAGCAATCAGCCCCAGCATTTT.

The table lists this clonotype with a few counts. The chain uses TRBV4-1 and TRBJ2-6; D gene ambiguous. Germline V gene data show CDR1 as MGHRA and CDR2 as YSYEKL. The CDR3 has 15 amino acids. V lost 1 base to trimming and J lost 0 bases, with 4 bases between them. The CDR3 bases are TGCGCCAGCAGCCAAGCTCGCTCTGGGGCCAACGTCCTGACTTTC. Residues: CASSQARSGANVLTF.

This clonotype was observed many times. This sequence joins TRBV25-1 and TRBJ1-2; D perhaps matches TRBD1 (6 bases). The CDR3 length is 13 residues. Germline-derived CDR1 and CDR2 are MGHDK and SYGVNS. Deletions cut 5 bases from V and 4 bases from J, with 11 bases between. The CDR3 region is CASSPTGLYGYTF. The DNA of the CDR3 is TGTGCCAGCAGTCCTACAGGGCTCTATGGCTACACCTTC.

The chain joins TRBV20-1 to TRBJ2-5; D could derive from TRBD1 or TRBD2 (5 bases each). The CDR3 runs 15 residues. The germline gives CDR1 DFQATT, CDR2 SNEGSKA (reference sequence). Trimming cost V 1 base and J 5 bases, with 17 bases left between them. CDR3 nucleotide sequence: TGCAGTGCTAGAGCTCCAGGGAGCTTGAGGGAGACCCAGTACTTC. It encodes CSARAPGSLRETQYF.

In this sample, this clonotype turned up many times. The chain uses TRBV27 and TRBJ1-6; D call uncertain. Between the trimmed V and J ends, which lost 8 bases and 6 bases, there was a span of 17 bases. From germline, CDR1 is MNHEY and CDR2 SMNVEV (reference sequence). The CDR3 length is 15 residues. Here the CDR3 reads CASGLTGPPNSPLHF. DNA of the CDR3: TGTGCCAGCGGCTTGACCGGGCCTCCTAATTCACCCCTCCACTTT.

This clonotype was counted at least ten times. The V gene is TRBV28, the J gene TRBJ1-3; D is possibly TRBD1 (5 bases). The CDR3 loop spans 14 amino acids. Trimming took off 4 bases at V and 7 bases at J, with 14 bases between the two ends. Germline V gives CDR1 MDHEN, CDR2 SYDVKM. This CDR3 is CASSSPTEMNTIYF. For the CDR3, the DNA is TGTGCCAGCAGTTCCCCGACAGAGATGAACACCATATATTTT.

This clonotype was observed many times. CDR3 DNA: TGTGCCAGCTCATCGCCGACAGGGACCTACCCTCTCTACAATGAGCAGTTCTTC. Amino acid sequence: CASSSPTGTYPLYNEQFF. The chain employs TRBV18 and TRBJ2-1; 7 bases line up with TRBD1. The CDR3 consists of 18 residues. Germline CDR1 KGHSH, CDR2 LQKENI. V dropped 5 bases and J dropped 3; count of bases not matched to a gene: 16.

This clonotype was counted many times. This rearrangement joins TRBV20-1 to TRBJ1-1; 9 bases align to TRBD1. Germline V gene lookup returns CDR1 DFQATT and CDR2 SNEGSKA (reference sequence). The CDR3 totals 17 residues. The V segment lost 0 bases and the J segment 0 bases; nucleotides outside the gene matches: 8. The CDR3 bases are TGCAGTGCTAGAGACGAGGGGACAGGGAGAATGAACACTGAAGCTTTCTTT. Amino acid sequence: CSARDEGTGRMNTEAFF.

The chain couples TRBV11-3 to TRBJ1-6, with D perhaps matching TRBD1 (5 bases). The CDR3 totals 13 residues. V lost 0 bases to trimming and J lost 10 bases, with 7 bases between them. The germline gives CDR1 SGHNT, CDR2 YENEEA. The CDR3 DNA sequence: TGTGCCAGCAGCTTAGAGGGGGACTCACCCCTCCACTTT. Protein sequence: CASSLEGDSPLHF.

This clonotype was seen repeatedly, ten times or more. J is TRBJ2-1 and V is TRBV10-3, with unresolved D. The CDR3 sequence is 15 residues long. Germline loops: CDR1 ENHRY, CDR2 SYGVKD. Deletions cut 6 bases from V and 0 bases from J, with 12 bases between. The CDR3 here is CAIRDLYISYNEQFF. The CDR3 coding sequence is TGTGCCATCAGGGACCTATACATCTCCTACAATGAGCAGTTCTTC.

In DNA form, the CDR3 reads TGTGCCAGCAGCCCGGACAGCGGTACGACCGGGGAGCTGTTTTTT. Translated, it gives CASSPDSGTTGELFF. The chain uses TRBV13 and TRBJ2-2; weak D call: TRBD1 (6 bases). The CDR3 totals 15 residues. The V end lost 5 bases, the J end lost 5 bases, and 15 bases lay between the germline ends. Germline V gene lookup returns CDR1 PRHDT and CDR2 FYEKMQ (reference sequence). Using reference TRBV13 and TRBJ2-2 for the parts outside the CDR3, the full variable domain is AAGVIQSPRHLIKEKRETATLKCYPIPRHDTVYWYQQGPGQDPQFLISFYEKMQSDKGSIPDRFSAQQFSDYHSELNMSSLELGDSALYFCASSPDSGTTGELFFGEGSRLTVL.

This clonotype was seen a handful of times. Here the CDR3 DNA reads TGTGCCAGCAGCTTGTCAGCCTCCGGGGAGCTGTTTTTT. Residues: CASSLSASGELFF. The chain uses TRBV7-9 and TRBJ2-2, with D unclear. Germline values: CDR1 SEHNR, CDR2 FQNEAQ (reference sequence). This CDR3 contains 13 residues. V lost 3 bases and J lost 6, with 8 bases in between.

The rearrangement joins TRBV6-2 or TRBV6-3 to TRBJ2-3; TRBD1 matches at 8 bases. The germline gives CDR1 MNHEY, CDR2 SVGEGT. The CDR3 extends over 17 amino acids. V lost 2 bases to trimming and J lost 3 bases; unmatched junction nucleotides: 10. CDR3 DNA sequence: TGTGCCAGCAGTTACGGACAGGGTGTCTCAGAAACAGATACGCAGTATTTT. Protein product: CASSYGQGVSETDTQYF.

There are many counts of this clonotype. The chain links TRBV7-2 to TRBJ1-3; D unclear. The CDR3 is 14 residues long. Germline V gene lookup returns CDR1 SGHTA and CDR2 FQGNSA. Trimming took 1 base from V and 0 from J, leaving 4 bases between them. The CDR3 bases are TGTGCCAGCAGCTTAGGTCACTCTGGAAACACCATATATTTT. Its protein product is CASSLGHSGNTIYF.

This clonotype came up many times. The CDR3 sequence is CASSLAGGEGTGELFF. As DNA, the CDR3 is TGCGCCAGCAGCTTGGCCGGCGGTGAGGGGACCGGGGAGCTGTTTTTT. The chain joins TRBV5-1 to TRBJ2-2; D may be TRBD1 or TRBD2 (5 bases each). The CDR3 covers 16 residues. V lost 0 bases and J 5 bases, leaving 14 bases between the germline ends. Germline values: CDR1 SGHRS, CDR2 YFSETQ.

This clonotype appeared many times. This chain uses TRBV20-1 with TRBJ1-2; no clear D. This CDR3 comprises 13 residues. Germline CDR1 is DFQATT and CDR2 is SNEGSKA (reference sequence). V lost 5 bases to trimming and J lost 1 base, with 11 bases between them. CDR3 sequence reads: CSAPSGINYGYTF. The CDR3 DNA sequence: TGCAGTGCTCCCTCCGGGATTAACTATGGCTACACCTTC.

This clonotype was recorded at least ten times. This chain uses TRBV10-1 with TRBJ1-6; 7 bases are shared with TRBD1. With 2 bases clipped from V and 9 bases from J, the junction kept 7 bases outside the gene matches. This CDR3 has 15 amino acids. Germline CDR1 is WNHNN and CDR2 is SYGVQD (reference sequence). The CDR3 reads CASSEQQGNFSPLHF. In nucleotides, the CDR3 is TGCGCCAGCAGTGAGCAACAGGGGAACTTTTCACCCCTCCACTTT.

This clonotype has just a few counts. The chain joins TRBV7-2 to TRBJ2-5; D unresolved. Trimming shortened V by 4 bases and J by 4 bases, and 10 bases separated the two germline ends. The CDR3 contains 13 residues. Germline CDR1 and CDR2: SGHTA and FQGNSA. For the CDR3, the DNA is TGTGCCAGCAGCTGGTCAGCGACAGAGACCCAGTACTTC. Its translation: CASSWSATETQYF.